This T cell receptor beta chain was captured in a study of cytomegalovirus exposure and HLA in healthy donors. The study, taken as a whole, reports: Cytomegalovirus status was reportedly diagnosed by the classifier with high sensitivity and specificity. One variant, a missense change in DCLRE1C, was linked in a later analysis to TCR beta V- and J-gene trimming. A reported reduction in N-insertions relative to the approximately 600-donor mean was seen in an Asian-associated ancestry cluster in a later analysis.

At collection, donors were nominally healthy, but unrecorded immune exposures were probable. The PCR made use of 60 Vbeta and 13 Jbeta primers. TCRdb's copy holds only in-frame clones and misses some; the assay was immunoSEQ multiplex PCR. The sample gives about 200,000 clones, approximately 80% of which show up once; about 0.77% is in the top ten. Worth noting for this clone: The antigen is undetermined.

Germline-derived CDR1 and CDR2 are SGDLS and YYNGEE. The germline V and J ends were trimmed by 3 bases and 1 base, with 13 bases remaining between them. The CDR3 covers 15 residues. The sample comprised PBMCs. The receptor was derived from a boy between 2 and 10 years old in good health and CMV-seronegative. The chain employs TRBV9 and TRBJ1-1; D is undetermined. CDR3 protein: CASSAPGGKNTEAFF. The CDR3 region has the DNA TGTGCCAGCAGCGCCCCTGGAGGCAAGAACACTGAAGCTTTCTTT.